This passage covers 18 T cell receptor beta chains from one sample sequenced in a study of cytomegalovirus exposure and HLA in healthy donors. Use of 60 Vbeta and 13 Jbeta primers characterized the PCR. Measured with immunoSEQ multiplex PCR; TCRdb has only the in-frame clones, and not every one. The sample holds some 66,000 clones, around 78% seen once. The specimen sequenced was PBMCs. These receptors all come from a middle-aged man in good health and CMV-seronegative.

As concerns this clone: An end of the junction differs from the germline gene, which may be a read error. This chain connects TRBV7-9 to TRBJ2-3, with TRBD2 matching over 7 bases. Per the germline V gene, CDR1 is SEHNR and CDR2 is FQNEAQ (reference sequence). There are 12 residues in the CDR3. The CDR3 reads CSSSLLADTQYF. The CDR3 DNA sequence: TGTTCCAGCAGCTTACTAGCGGATACGCAGTATTTT.

The chain recombines TRBV19 with TRBJ2-5; perhaps TRBD1 as D (5 bases). Per germline, CDR1 LNHDA and CDR2 SQIVND (reference sequence). The CDR3 has 11 residues. The CDR3, as DNA: TGTATCAGACAGTCCCCCAAGACCCAGTACTTC. Amino acids: CIRQSPKTQYF.

The chain combines TRBV14 with TRBJ1-2; the D gene is possibly TRBD1 (6 bases). The germline V gene has CDR1 SGHDN and CDR2 FVKESK. This CDR3 region has 20 residues. With 1 base removed from V and 3 bases from J, the gap between germline ends came to 27 bases. This CDR3 is CASSQVPKFPDRKGHYGYTF. The CDR3 nucleotides are TGTGCCAGCAGCCAAGTCCCAAAATTCCCGGACAGAAAGGGCCACTATGGCTACACCTTC. The full variable domain, in which reference TRBV14 and TRBJ1-2 provide the parts outside the CDR3, is EAGVTQFPSHSVIEKGQTVTLRCDPISGHDNLYWYRRVMGKEIKFLLHFVKESKQDESGMPNNRFLAERTGGTYSTLKVQPAELEDSGVYFCASSQVPKFPDRKGHYGYTFGSGTRLTVV.

The table lists this clone with a count of one. V usage is TRBV27 and J usage is TRBJ1-2; 8 bases map to TRBD1. V shed 6 bases, J shed 11 bases, and the junction held 20 bases outside the gene matches. The CDR3 length is 16 residues. Per germline, CDR1 MNHEY and CDR2 SMNVEV (reference sequence). The DNA for the CDR3 is TGTGCCAGCAGCCCCAGGACAGGGAACGGGGCCCTGAGGTACACCTTC. It yields the protein CASSPRTGNGALRYTF.

The chain joins TRBV15 to TRBJ2-5; a possible D gene is TRBD1 (6 bases). The germline gives CDR1 LNHNV, CDR2 YYDKDF (reference sequence). This CDR3 contains 14 residues. Deletions cut 5 bases from V and 1 base from J, with 11 bases between. DNA of the CDR3: TGTGCCACCAGCTCAAGGACAGTCCAAGAGACCCAGTACTTC. Amino acids: CATSSRTVQETQYF. The full variable domain, rest sourced from reference TRBV15 and TRBJ2-5, is DAMVIQNPRYQVTQFGKPVTLSCSQTLNHNVMYWYQQKSSQAPKLLFHYYDKDFNNEADTPDNFQSRRPNTSFCFLDIRSPGLGDTAMYLCATSSRTVQETQYFGPGTRLLVL.

The gene calls are TRBV10-3 and TRBJ2-7; 9 bases fit TRBD1. The germline V gene has CDR1 ENHRY and CDR2 SYGVKD. This CDR3 region has 14 residues. Trimming cost V 4 bases and J 6 bases; bases outside gene matches: 7. CDR3 region: CAISGKQGASEQYF. The CDR3 DNA sequence: TGTGCCATCAGTGGAAAACAGGGGGCGAGCGAGCAGTACTTC.

This chain joins TRBV11-2 and TRBJ2-5, with 9 bases aligning to TRBD2. Germline V gene data show CDR1 as SGHAT and CDR2 as FQNNGV. The V segment lost 5 bases and the J segment 5 bases; nucleotides outside the gene matches: 9. There are 15 residues in the CDR3. The DNA of the CDR3 is TGTGCCAGCAGCCTAGGGCTAGCGGGGATGGAGACCCAGTACTTC. Translating gives CASSLGLAGMETQYF.

Note on this clone: An end of the junction differs from the germline gene, which may be a read error. This rearrangement joins TRBV4-1 to TRBJ2-1, with 10 bases fitting TRBD2. This CDR3 contains 16 residues. Germline values: CDR1 MGHRA, CDR2 YSYEKL. This CDR3 reads CASGQGSSGSVGEQFF. The CDR3 bases are TGCGCCAGCGGCCAAGGGTCTAGCGGGAGTGTGGGTGAGCAGTTCTTC.

The rearrangement uses TRBV7-9 and TRBJ2-5; 8 bases are a match to TRBD1. In germline, CDR1 is SEHNR, CDR2 FQNEAQ (reference sequence). The V and J ends lost 2 bases and 4 bases, in that order; junction bases with no gene match: 9. The CDR3 sequence is 16 residues long. CDR3: CASSLPYVDRAETQYF. DNA for the CDR3: TGTGCCAGCAGCTTACCCTATGTGGACAGGGCAGAGACCCAGTACTTC.

The V gene is TRBV6-1, the J gene TRBJ2-7; 11 bases line up with TRBD2. The CDR3 covers 15 residues. With V trimmed by 6 bases and J by 1 base, 5 bases remained unmatched. Germline CDR1 MNHNS, CDR2 SASEGT. The CDR3 is CASRTGTSGSYEQYF. In DNA, the CDR3 is TGTGCCAGCAGGACCGGGACTAGCGGATCCTACGAGCAGTACTTC.

This chain connects TRBV27 to TRBJ2-7, with TRBD1 matching 7 bases. Germline V gene data show CDR1 as MNHEY and CDR2 as SMNVEV (reference sequence). V lost 6 bases to trimming and J lost 2 bases; unmatched junction nucleotides: 4. The CDR3 covers 13 residues. CDR3 sequence reads: CASRKTGTYEQYF. Here the CDR3 DNA reads TGTGCCAGCAGAAAGACAGGGACCTACGAGCAGTACTTC.

The genes are TRBV9 and TRBJ2-3, with D possibly TRBD2 on 6 matching bases. This CDR3 has 15 amino acids. Germline V gene sequence: CDR1 SGDLS, CDR2 YYNGEE. Between the trimmed V and J ends, which lost 4 bases and 0 bases, there was a span of 12 bases. The CDR3 sequence is CASSPWDSSTDTQYF. For the CDR3, the DNA is TGTGCCAGCAGCCCCTGGGACTCTAGCACAGATACGCAGTATTTT.

The chain links TRBV5-5 to TRBJ1-6; D not certain. There are 16 residues in the CDR3. Germline CDR1 SGHKS, CDR2 YYEKEE (reference sequence). With 3 bases removed from V and 2 bases from J, the gap between germline ends came to 12 bases. CDR3: CASSSGEAAYNSPLHF. In DNA form, the CDR3 reads TGTGCCAGCAGCTCCGGGGAGGCGGCCTATAATTCACCCCTCCACTTT.

The rearrangement joins TRBV5-6 to TRBJ2-7; a weak D match, TRBD1 (6 bases). CDR3 length: 13 residues. Germline V gene sequence: CDR1 SGHDT, CDR2 YYEEEE. Trimming took off 2 bases at V and 3 bases at J, with 9 bases between the two ends. The CDR3 sequence: CASSFGTLYEQYF. The CDR3 coding sequence is TGTGCCAGCAGCTTCGGGACACTCTACGAGCAGTACTTC.

The chain recombines TRBV6-6 with TRBJ1-4; TRBD1 agrees at 7 bases. J gave up 8 bases and V 7 bases, and 13 bases lay outside the gene matches. Germline loops: CDR1 MNHNY, CDR2 SVGAGI (reference sequence). CDR3 size: 15 residues. CDR3 sequence: CASTPQGTAFEKLFF. The CDR3 coding sequence is TGTGCCAGCACCCCTCAGGGGACAGCGTTCGAAAAACTGTTTTTT.

The chain recombines TRBV28 with TRBJ2-3, with 9 nucleotides matching TRBD2. Germline CDR1 MDHEN, CDR2 SYDVKM. After removal of 4 bases from V and 3 bases from J, the junction contained 8 bases not matched to a gene. The CDR3 length is 16 residues. The CDR3 coding sequence is TGTGCCAGCAGTTCTACCCCGGGACTAGCTACAGATACGCAGTATTTT. Its protein is CASSSTPGLATDTQYF. Full variable domain (remainder filled in from reference TRBV28 and TRBJ2-3): DVKVTQSSRYLVKRTGEKVFLECVQDMDHENMFWYRQDPGLGLRLIYFSYDVKMKEKGDIPEGYSVSREKKERFSLILESASTNQTSMYLCASSSTPGLATDTQYFGPGTRLTVL.

A word on this clone: One junction end does not reproduce the germline sequence, and a read error may be involved. The chain has TRBV25-1 and TRBJ1-3; maybe TRBD1 (6 bases). The CDR3 is 17 amino acids. Germline lookup yields CDR1 MGHDK and CDR2 SYGVNS. This chain's CDR3 is CASSPVGQIRSGNAIYF. The DNA of the CDR3 is TGTGCCAGCAGTCCCGTTGGACAGATTCGCTCTGGAAACGCCATATATTTT.

CDR3 coding DNA: TGCGCCAGCAGCCAGGAAGCGGCCAGCTCCTACAATGAGCAGTTCTTC. This gives the protein CASSQEAASSYNEQFF. The rearrangement uses TRBV5-1 and TRBJ2-1; weak D call: TRBD2 (5 bases). Per germline, CDR1 SGHRS and CDR2 YFSETQ. This CDR3 is 16 amino acids long. V gave up 4 bases and J gave up 0 bases, with 14 bases separating them.